The 21 T cell receptor beta chains below were found in one sample sequenced in a study of blood T cell repertoires in COVID-19. The data were produced by immunoSEQ multiplex PCR, yet TCRdb's version contains in-frame clones alone and is incomplete. This table has more than 300,000 clones, about four fifths appearing once. The specimen was PBMCs or T cells enriched from blood (not recorded which). The receptors shown here come from a woman aged 50 to 65 who had recovered from COVID-19.

CDR3 sequence reads: CASSKDRVGPMTALHF. Written as DNA, the CDR3 is TGTGCCAGTAGCAAGGACAGGGTGGGGCCGATGACGGCCCTCCACTTT. The chain has TRBV19 and TRBJ1-6; 8 nucleotides match TRBD1. V was pared by 6 bases and J by 14 bases, with 18 bases of the junction left unmatched. CDR3 length equals 16 residues. Germline assignment: CDR1 LNHDA and CDR2 SQIVND (reference sequence). Using reference TRBV19 and TRBJ1-6 for the parts outside the CDR3, the full variable domain is DGGITQSPKYLFRKEGQNVTLSCEQNLNHDAMYWYRQDPGQGLRLIYYSQIVNDFQKGDIAEGYSVSREKKESFPLTVTSAQKNPTAFYLCASSKDRVGPMTALHFGNGTRLTVT.

This clone was counted once. The CDR3, as DNA: TGTGCCACCAATACGCCGGGGTCGGATGAAAATCAGCCCCAGCATTTT. Protein: CATNTPGSDENQPQHF. The rearrangement uses TRBV5-4 and TRBJ1-5; D is unresolved. Trimming took 9 bases from V and 4 from J, leaving 23 bases between them. Germline values: CDR1 SGHNT, CDR2 YYREEE (reference sequence). The CDR3 has 16 residues. The full variable domain, with the rest looked up from reference TRBV5-4 and TRBJ1-5, is ETGVTQSPTHLIKTRGQQVTLRCSSQSGHNTVSWYQQALGQGPQFIFQYYREEENGRGNFPPRFSGLQFPNYSSELNVNALELDDSALYLCATNTPGSDENQPQHFGDGTRLSIL.

J is TRBJ2-1 and V is TRBV2, with 9 positions matching TRBD2. Germline assignment: CDR1 SNHLY and CDR2 FYNNEI. The CDR3 is made up of 15 amino acids. J gave up 2 bases and V 6 bases, and 5 bases lay outside the gene matches. CDR3 sequence (DNA): TGTGCCAGCAGCATGACTAGCGGAACCTACAATGAGCAGTTCTTC. It encodes CASSMTSGTYNEQFF. Filled out from reference TRBV2 and TRBJ2-1, the complete variable domain reads EPEVTQTPSHQVTQMGQEVILRCVPISNHLYFYWYRQILGQKVEFLVSFYNNEISEKSEIFDDQFSVERPDGSNFTLKIRSTKLEDSAMYFCASSMTSGTYNEQFFGPGTRLTVL.

In nucleotides, the CDR3 is TGTGCCAGCAGCTCGACAGGTCTGAACACTGAAGCTTTCTTT. Translating it yields CASSSTGLNTEAFF. V is TRBV11-3 and J is TRBJ1-1, with a possible D match to TRBD1 (6 bases). CDR3 size: 14 residues. V was pared by 4 bases and J by 0 bases, with 9 bases between. Looked up from germline, CDR1 is SGHNT and CDR2 is YENEEA.

This clone is a singleton in its sample. This rearrangement joins TRBV11-2 to TRBJ2-1, with 8 nucleotides matching TRBD2. The CDR3 runs 17 residues. Trimming at V came to 0 bases and at J to 2 bases, leaving 6 bases not matched to a gene. Per germline, CDR1 SGHAT and CDR2 FQNNGV. The chain's CDR3 is CASSLDELAEPYNEQFF. As DNA, the CDR3 is TGTGCCAGCAGCTTAGATGAACTAGCGGAACCCTACAATGAGCAGTTCTTC.

The V gene is TRBV30, the J gene TRBJ2-3; possible D gene TRBD1, 6 bases. This CDR3 is 15 amino acids long. V lost 2 bases and J 0 bases, leaving 12 bases between the germline ends. Germline CDR1 is GTSNPN and CDR2 is SVGIG (reference sequence). The CDR3 loop is CAWSRGQGSTDTQYF. DNA for the CDR3: TGTGCCTGGAGTCGTGGGCAGGGGAGCACAGATACGCAGTATTTT.

The chain employs TRBV3-1 (or the pseudogene TRBV3-2) and TRBJ1-1; TRBD1 might be the D (5 bases). Germline-derived CDR1 and CDR2 are LGHDT and YNNKEL (reference sequence). V was trimmed by 1 base and J by 4 bases, leaving 16 bases between them. This CDR3 has 16 residues. The CDR3 region is CASSQAGSQVSTEAFF. CDR3 bases: TGTGCCAGCAGCCAAGCCGGGTCACAGGTGAGCACTGAAGCTTTCTTT.

The chain joins TRBV4-2 to TRBJ2-1, with 9 bases identical to TRBD2. CDR3 length: 15 amino acids. Germline CDR1 LGHNA, CDR2 YNFKEQ. With 5 bases clipped from V and 9 bases from J, the junction kept 11 bases outside the gene matches. The CDR3 region has the DNA TGTGCCAGCAGCACCCGGGGTAGCGGGAGCGGTGAGCAGTTCTTC. Translation gives CASSTRGSGSGEQFF.

V and J are TRBV7-2 and TRBJ2-3, with 8 bases fitting TRBD2. The CDR3 spans 17 residues. After removal of 4 bases from V and 4 bases from J, the junction contained 13 bases not matched to a gene. The germline gives CDR1 SGHTA, CDR2 FQGNSA. CDR3 region: CASSSSGTRFLADTQYF. Written as DNA, the CDR3 is TGTGCCAGCAGCTCATCCGGGACTAGATTTTTGGCAGATACGCAGTATTTT.

CDR3 sequence: CASSYSRGLSGNTIYF. CDR3 sequence (DNA): TGTGCCAGCAGTTACTCCAGGGGGCTCTCTGGAAACACCATATATTTT. This chain connects TRBV6-2 or TRBV6-3 to TRBJ1-3; the match to TRBD1 covers 8 bases. Trimming at V came to 0 bases and at J to 0 bases, leaving 1 base not matched to a gene. Germline V CDR1 and CDR2: MNHEY, SVGEGT. There are 16 residues in the CDR3.

The V and J genes are TRBV2 and TRBJ2-7; D ambiguous. The CDR3 has 11 residues. Germline V gives CDR1 SNHLY, CDR2 FYNNEI. V lost 7 bases, J lost 5 bases, and 9 bases lay in between. The CDR3 here is CASILGHEQYF. CDR3 coding DNA: TGTGCCAGCATACTGGGCCACGAGCAGTACTTC.

This clone was recorded only once. The CDR3 protein is CASSLGQAVTGNTIYF. As DNA, the CDR3 is TGCGCCAGCAGCCTGGGACAGGCTGTGACTGGAAACACCATATATTTT. J is TRBJ1-3 and V is TRBV5-1, with 8 bases aligning to TRBD1. This CDR3 region has 16 residues. Trimming removed 4 bases from V and 2 bases from J; junction bases left unmatched: 8. The germline V gene has CDR1 SGHRS and CDR2 YFSETQ.

The chain has TRBV19 and TRBJ1-1; D gene unclear. Germline assignment: CDR1 LNHDA and CDR2 SQIVND (reference sequence). Trimming left V 3 bases short and J 2 bases short, with 16 bases between. The CDR3 consists of 16 residues. This CDR3 is CASSIGSGSRNTEAFF. The CDR3 DNA sequence: TGTGCCAGTAGTATCGGAAGCGGGAGCAGAAACACTGAAGCTTTCTTT.

The V call is TRBV30, the J call TRBJ1-2, with 7 bases matching TRBD1. CDR1 is GTSNPN, CDR2 SVGIG, per germline (reference sequence). This CDR3 region has 12 residues. The ends lost 4 bases at V and 4 bases at J; junction bases unmatched: 3. CDR3 nucleotide sequence: TGTGCCTGGACGGACAGGCCCTATGGCTACACCTTC. Amino acid sequence: CAWTDRPYGYTF.

The J gene is TRBJ1-6, the V gene TRBV12-3 or TRBV12-4; no definite D call. The V and J ends lost 5 bases and 6 bases respectively, with 8 bases between them. The CDR3 runs to 13 residues. In DNA form, the CDR3 reads TGTGCCAGCAGTGCGGCGAGTAATTCACCCCTCCACTTT. Amino acids: CASSAASNSPLHF.

The rearrangement joins TRBV19 to TRBJ2-7; 7 bases align to TRBD1. This CDR3 is built from 14 residues. J was trimmed by 0 bases and V by 4 bases; bases with no gene match: 3. In germline, CDR1 is LNHDA, CDR2 SQIVND (reference sequence). DNA of the CDR3: TGTGCCAGTAGTAGGGCAGGGGGCTCCTACGAGCAGTACTTC. Protein sequence: CASSRAGGSYEQYF.

This chain connects TRBV7-2 to TRBJ1-5; TRBD1 aligns across 7 bases. V gave up 5 bases and J gave up 2 bases; unmatched junction bases: 6. CDR1 SGHTA and CDR2 FQGNSA come from the germline V gene. This CDR3 spans 15 amino acids. Written as DNA, the CDR3 is TGTGCCAGCAGCCTCGGACAGGCAGGCAATCAGCCCCAGCATTTT. Encoded protein: CASSLGQAGNQPQHF.

This chain joins TRBV7-9 and TRBJ2-1, with 8 positions matching TRBD2. The CDR3 extends over 14 amino acids. Germline-derived CDR1 and CDR2 are SEHNR and FQNEAQ (reference sequence). Losses at the gene ends were 3 bases for V and 10 bases for J; bases not matched to a gene: 8. CDR3 nucleotides: TGTGCCAGCAGCTTCCCTAGCGGGTCCTGGGAGCAGTTCTTC. Protein product: CASSFPSGSWEQFF.

This clone was seen just once. J is TRBJ1-2 and V is TRBV30; no clear D gene. The CDR3 contains 13 residues. Germline V gene sequence: CDR1 GTSNPN, CDR2 SVGIG (reference sequence). The germline V and J ends were trimmed by 0 bases and 1 base, with 6 bases remaining between them. The CDR3 spells CAWSVINNYGYTF. The CDR3 nucleotides are TGTGCCTGGAGTGTAATCAATAACTATGGCTACACCTTC. The full variable domain, in which reference TRBV30 and TRBJ1-2 provide the parts outside the CDR3, is SQTIHQWPATLVQPVGSPLSLECTVEGTSNPNLYWYRQAAGRGLQLLFYSVGIGQISSEVPQNLSASRPQDRQFILSSKKLLLSDSGFYLCAWSVINNYGYTFGSGTRLTVV.

This clone was detected a few times. The sample carries other DNA sequences with the same CDR3. This sequence joins TRBV3-1 (or the pseudogene TRBV3-2) and TRBJ1-2; TRBD1 matches 7 bases. The CDR3 consists of 14 residues. The germline CDR1 and CDR2 sequences are LGHDT and YNNKEL (reference sequence). V dropped 1 base and J dropped 7; count of bases not matched to a gene: 6. CDR3 in amino acids: CASSQAIQGSGYTF. CDR3 nucleotide sequence: TGTGCCAGCAGCCAAGCCATACAGGGGAGTGGCTACACCTTC.

V is TRBV5-6 and J is TRBJ1-2, with a possible D match to TRBD1 (5 bases). Trimming removed 6 bases at V and 7 bases at J, with 25 bases between. This CDR3 has 16 amino acids. CDR1 SGHDT and CDR2 YYEEEE come from the germline V gene. The DNA for the CDR3 is TGTGCCAGCAACCCCACATCTCGACAGTCTCATCCTGGCTACACCTTC. Translating gives CASNPTSRQSHPGYTF.